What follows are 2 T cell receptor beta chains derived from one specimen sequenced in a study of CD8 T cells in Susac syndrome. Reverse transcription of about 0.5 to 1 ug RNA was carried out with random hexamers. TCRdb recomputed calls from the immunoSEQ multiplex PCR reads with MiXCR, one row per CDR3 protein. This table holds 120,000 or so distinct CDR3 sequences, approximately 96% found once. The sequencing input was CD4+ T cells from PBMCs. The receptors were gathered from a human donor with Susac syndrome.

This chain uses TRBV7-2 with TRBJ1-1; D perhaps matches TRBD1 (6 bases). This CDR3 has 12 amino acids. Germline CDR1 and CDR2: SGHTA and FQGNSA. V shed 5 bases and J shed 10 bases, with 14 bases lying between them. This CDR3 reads CASSQNRGGAFF. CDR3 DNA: TGTGCCAGCAGCCAAAATAGGGGGGGAGCTTTCTTT.

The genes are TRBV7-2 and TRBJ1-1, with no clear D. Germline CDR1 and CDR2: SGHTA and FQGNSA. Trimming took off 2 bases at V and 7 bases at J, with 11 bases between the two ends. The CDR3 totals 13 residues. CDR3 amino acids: CASSLKPTYEAFF. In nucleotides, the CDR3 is TGTGCCAGCAGCTTAAAACCAACATATGAAGCTTTCTTT.